There are a few counts of the clone carrying this TCR beta chain. The entry originates in a study of cytomegalovirus exposure and HLA in healthy donors. Primers included in the PCR were 60 Vbeta and 13 Jbeta primers. Sequencing was performed with immunoSEQ multiplex PCR; in TCRdb, only in-frame clones are kept and a portion is missing. The sample holds about 110,000 clones, roughly 70% seen once. The CDR3 has 13 residues. CDR1 and CDR2 (germline): MNHNS, SASEGT. Trimming removed 2 bases at V and 4 bases at J, with 8 bases between. This receptor was obtained from a man aged 25-45 years in good health and CMV-seropositive. This chain joins TRBV6-1 and TRBJ1-2; D is undetermined. The sequenced sample was PBMCs. For the CDR3, the DNA is TGTGCCAGCAGTGAAAAAGTCAGCTATGGCTACACCTTC. Translated, it gives CASSEKVSYGYTF.